These 11 T cell receptor beta chains were all obtained from the same sample, sequenced in a study of T cell responses to AZD1222 COVID-19 vaccine. Measured with immunoSEQ multiplex PCR; TCRdb has only the in-frame clones, and not every one. The table records roughly 150,000 clones, roughly nine tenths of them present only once. The material sequenced was peripheral blood, taken 28 days after the second AZD1222 dose. The receptors come from an adult who received the AZD1222 COVID-19 vaccine.

The chain links TRBV3-1 (or the pseudogene TRBV3-2) to TRBJ1-4; D is unresolved. The CDR3 has 19 residues. V was shortened by 1 base and J by 0 bases, with 18 bases between the two germline ends. Looked up from germline, CDR1 is LGHDT and CDR2 is YNNKEL (reference sequence). CDR3 sequence (DNA): TGTGCCAGCAGCCAAGCTTCACGAAGGAGGGAGGCAACTAATGAAAAACTGTTTTTT. This translates into CASSQASRRREATNEKLFF.

The V call is TRBV24-1, the J call TRBJ1-5; 10 bases line up with TRBD1. Germline CDR1 KGHDR, CDR2 SFDVKD. V lost 2 bases to trimming and J lost 5 bases; unmatched junction nucleotides: 11. The CDR3 runs to 18 residues. CDR3 sequence reads: CATSDSRDRGRVDQPQHF. CDR3 nucleotides: TGTGCCACCAGTGATTCAAGGGACAGGGGTCGGGTAGATCAGCCCCAGCATTTT.

The chain carries TRBV7-3 and TRBJ1-1, with TRBD1 identical over 7 bases. Germline V CDR1 and CDR2: SGHTA, FQGTGA. Germline trimming cut 2 bases from V and 3 bases from J; bases unmatched to any gene: 3. This CDR3 has 14 amino acids. CDR3 residues: CASSLLRGDTEAFF. The DNA for the CDR3 is TGTGCCAGCAGCTTACTCAGGGGGGACACTGAAGCTTTCTTT.

The chain couples TRBV19 to TRBJ1-2; the match to TRBD1 covers 9 bases. The V segment lost 9 bases and the J segment 6 bases; nucleotides outside the gene matches: 11. Germline CDR1 is LNHDA and CDR2 is SQIVND (reference sequence). The length of the CDR3 is 14 residues. The CDR3 nucleotides are TGTGCCAGCCACAGGGGGCCACTATTGGATGGCTACACCTTC. The encoded protein is CASHRGPLLDGYTF.

The rearrangement joins TRBV19 to TRBJ1-2; 7 nucleotides match TRBD1. Trimming removed 4 bases from V and 0 bases from J; junction bases left unmatched: 8. Germline lookup yields CDR1 LNHDA and CDR2 SQIVND (reference sequence). This CDR3 comprises 16 residues. The CDR3 sequence: CASSTGWQGANYGYTF. DNA of the CDR3: TGTGCCAGTAGTACCGGTTGGCAGGGGGCTAACTATGGCTACACCTTC. The whole variable domain, remainder taken from reference TRBV19 and TRBJ1-2, is DGGITQSPKYLFRKEGQNVTLSCEQNLNHDAMYWYRQDPGQGLRLIYYSQIVNDFQKGDIAEGYSVSREKKESFPLTVTSAQKNPTAFYLCASSTGWQGANYGYTFGSGTRLTVV.

The rearrangement links TRBV5-6 to TRBJ1-2; no clear D gene. V was clipped by 4 bases and J by 2 bases, with 15 bases between them. CDR1 and CDR2 from the germline V gene are SGHDT and YYEEEE. This CDR3 region has 15 residues. For the CDR3, the DNA is TGTGCCAGCAGCCCCCTCGGTCCCACGAACTATGGCTACACCTTC. As protein: CASSPLGPTNYGYTF.

The chain has TRBV5-1 and TRBJ2-7, with TRBD1 matching over 8 bases. Germline-derived CDR1 and CDR2 are SGHRS and YFSETQ. V trimming: 4 bases; J trimming: 13 bases; junction bases outside the gene matches: 16. The CDR3 runs 14 residues. Here the CDR3 reads CASSPGTGEYVGYF. Written as DNA, the CDR3 is TGCGCCAGCAGCCCCGGGACAGGAGAGTACGTGGGATACTTC.

The chain has TRBV7-9 and TRBJ2-3; D could derive from TRBD1 or TRBD2 (5 bases each). Germline V CDR1 and CDR2: SEHNR, FQNEAQ (reference sequence). The V gene lost 4 bases and the J gene lost 2 bases, with 19 bases spanning the gap. CDR3 length: 17 residues. The DNA for the CDR3 is TGTGCCAGCAGCTCCTCTTTGGGGGATTTCCCCACAGATACGCAGTATTTT. It yields the protein CASSSSLGDFPTDTQYF. The variable domain in full, with the rest retrieved from reference TRBV7-9 and TRBJ2-3, is DTGVSQNPRHKITKRGQNVTFRCDPISEHNRLYWYRQTLGQGPEFLTYFQNEAQLEKSRLLSDRFSAERPKGSFSTLEIQRTEQGDSAMYLCASSSSLGDFPTDTQYFGPGTRLTVL.

V gene TRBV7-9 combines with J gene TRBJ2-3; either TRBD1 or TRBD2 may supply D (6 bases each). Trimming took off 2 bases at V and 1 base at J, with 19 bases between the two ends. Germline V lookup: CDR1 SEHNR, CDR2 FQNEAQ (reference sequence). CDR3 length: 18 residues. The CDR3 DNA reads as TGTGCCAGCAGCTTACTCGGGGGCTGGAGGACCCGCACAGATACGCAGTATTTT. This translates into CASSLLGGWRTRTDTQYF.

The genes are TRBV19 and TRBJ1-2, with 9 bases aligning to TRBD1. This CDR3 comprises 15 residues. Germline CDR1 LNHDA, CDR2 SQIVND (reference sequence). V lost 7 bases and J lost 4; bases outside the gene matches: 10. CDR3: CASNTGTGSRYGYTF. In DNA, the CDR3 is TGTGCCAGTAATACCGGGACAGGGTCCCGCTATGGCTACACCTTC.

A word on this clone: Other DNA sequences within the sample encode an identical CDR3. This sequence joins TRBV18 and TRBJ1-1; D gene unclear. The germline V gene has CDR1 KGHSH and CDR2 LQKENI. Trimming pared 3 bases from V and 0 bases from J, leaving 5 bases between. CDR3 size: 13 residues. This chain's CDR3 is CASSPVLNTEAFF. CDR3 sequence (DNA): TGTGCCAGCTCACCGGTTCTGAACACTGAAGCTTTCTTT.